The 32 T cell receptor beta chains below were found in one sample sequenced in a study of blood T cells in healthy people across ages (dated by TCRdb to about 2015). The method behind the library was 5' RACE. The instrument was an Illumina HiSeq 2500. A second PCR of roughly 6 to 12 cycles was performed with a sample-barcoded 5' primer and a J-beta primer mix. The public reads were run again by TCRdb, first through fastp at Q25 and then through MiXCR, and only productive beta chains were kept. Merged by CDR3 protein, the rows form single entries marked with the most common genes and DNA. The sample contains just under 550,000 distinct CDR3 sequences, 24% of them found a single time. The ten largest clonotypes hold around 10% of the sample. The same sample was also used in a study of T cells of mothers and their children.

What was sequenced was blood. The receptors come from a boy younger than 18 in good health.

About this clonotype: One end of the junction varies from germline; a read error may be responsible. V usage is TRBV2 and J usage is TRBJ2-5; TRBD1 matches at 9 bases. The CDR3 covers 14 residues. CDR1 is SNHLY, CDR2 FYNNEI, per germline. The CDR3 DNA reads TGTGCCAGCAGACTGGACAGGGGAGGAGAGACCCGGTACTTC. Protein product: CASRLDRGGETRYF.

CDR3 loop: CASSFLKGNIQYF. DNA for the CDR3: TGTGCCAGCAGTTTTTTGAAGGGAAACATTCAGTACTTC. The chain uses TRBV28 and TRBJ2-4, with D unresolved. The CDR3 is 13 amino acids. Germline loops: CDR1 MDHEN, CDR2 SYDVKM. V was trimmed by 3 bases and J by 6 bases, leaving 9 bases between them.

This clonotype was seen a handful of times. The V and J genes are TRBV7-9 and TRBJ2-5; D gene unclear. The J call is in doubt because the DNA end fits TRBJ2-1 better. Germline-derived CDR1 and CDR2 are SEHNR and FQNEAQ (reference sequence). The CDR3 has 12 amino acids. CDR3 nucleotide sequence: TGTGCCAGCAGCTTTTTTCGAAACTGGCAGTTCTTC. This sequence encodes CASSFFRNWQFF.

J is TRBJ1-4 and V is TRBV5-6; possibly TRBD1 for D (5 bases). Germline V lookup: CDR1 SGHDT, CDR2 YYEEEE. V lost 8 bases, J lost 6 bases, and 11 bases lay in between. This CDR3 has 12 amino acids. CDR3 DNA: TGTGCCAGTCCGGGACTGGATGAAAAACTGTTTTTT. This gives the protein CASPGLDEKLFF.

The sample holds a few counts of this clonotype. The chain has TRBV7-2 and TRBJ2-5, with D hard to call. The DNA end is a closer match to TRBJ2-1, so the J assignment may be wrong. This CDR3 contains 15 residues. The germline gives CDR1 SGHTA, CDR2 FQGNSA. CDR3 loop: CASSEGQSYNREQFF. In DNA, the CDR3 is TGTGCCAGCAGCGAAGGGCAGTCATACAATAGAGAGCAGTTCTTC.

This clonotype was recorded many times. J is TRBJ1-2 and V is TRBV12-3 or TRBV12-4, with TRBD1 identical over 9 bases. V shed 5 bases and J 2 bases; nucleotides not matched to a gene: 3. This CDR3 comprises 14 residues. The CDR3 nucleotides read TGTGCCAGCAGTCGGGGACAGGGAAACTATGGCTACACCTTC. This encodes CASSRGQGNYGYTF.

A few counts support this clonotype. The rearrangement links TRBV29-1 to TRBJ2-3; D remains unclear. Germline V gene data show CDR1 as SQVTM and CDR2 as ANQGSEA. The V and J ends lost 1 base and 0 bases respectively, with 5 bases between them. The CDR3 runs 13 residues. CDR3 nucleotide sequence: TGCAGCGTTGAAGTGAAAAGCACAGATACGCAGTATTTT. Translated, it gives CSVEVKSTDTQYF.

The chain has TRBV4-3 and TRBJ2-7; D gene ambiguous. The V end was cut by 0 bases, the J end by 3 bases, with 12 bases between. CDR1 is LGHNA and CDR2 is YSLEER in the germline V gene. This CDR3 has 15 amino acids. The DNA for the CDR3 is TGCGCCAGCAGCCAAGATCTAAGCCCATACTACGAGCAGTACTTC. Encoded protein: CASSQDLSPYYEQYF.

The rearrangement joins TRBV3-1 to TRBJ2-6; D might be TRBD1 or TRBD2, each matching 5 bases. V dropped 1 base and J dropped 4 bases, with 11 bases sitting between them. Germline CDR1 reads LGHDT; CDR2 reads YNNKEL (reference sequence). The CDR3 covers 16 residues. The chain's CDR3 is CASSQGGGSGANVLTF. In nucleotides, the CDR3 is TGTGCCAGCAGCCAAGGTGGGGGATCCGGGGCCAACGTCCTGACTTTC.

This clonotype has a single count. The chain carries TRBV7-9 and TRBJ1-2; weak D call: TRBD1 (5 bases). The ends were cut back, 5 bases at V and 12 bases at J, with 16 bases in the middle. The CDR3 totals 12 residues. Germline assignment: CDR1 SEHNR and CDR2 FQNEAQ (reference sequence). The CDR3 spells CASSTRWGVHTF. The CDR3 nucleotides read TGTGCCAGCAGCACTAGGTGGGGGGTCCACACCTTC.

Only a few counts were recorded for this clonotype. This chain connects TRBV20-1 to TRBJ2-5; 13 bases fit TRBD2. The V gene end was trimmed by 5 bases and the J gene end by 6 bases; junction bases not matched to a gene: 9. Germline CDR1 is DFQATT and CDR2 is SNEGSKA (reference sequence). There are 15 residues in the CDR3. The CDR3 reads CSAAPTSGRLKTQYF. CDR3 DNA sequence: TGCAGTGCTGCGCCGACTAGCGGGAGGCTAAAGACCCAGTACTTC.

This clonotype was recorded a few times. The rearrangement joins TRBV28 to TRBJ2-7, with 8 bases lining up with TRBD2. This CDR3 is built from 13 residues. Germline V CDR1 and CDR2: MDHEN, SYDVKM. J was trimmed by 5 bases and V by 3 bases; bases with no gene match: 3. The chain's CDR3 is CASSFSGSNEQYF. CDR3 in DNA: TGTGCCAGCAGTTTCAGCGGGAGCAACGAGCAGTACTTC.

The V call is TRBV3-1, the J call TRBJ2-1, with D uncertain. The germline gives CDR1 LGHDT, CDR2 YNNKEL (reference sequence). The CDR3 is made up of 14 amino acids. Trimming stripped 5 bases from V and 2 bases from J, with 10 bases between. The CDR3: CASSSSAAYNEQFF. In DNA form, the CDR3 reads TGTGCCAGCAGCAGCAGCGCGGCCTACAATGAGCAGTTCTTC.

V is TRBV6-5 and J is TRBJ2-1, with TRBD2 identical over 11 bases. Germline assignment: CDR1 MNHEY and CDR2 SVGAGI. The CDR3 spans 16 residues. V lost 2 bases to trimming and J lost 7 bases; unmatched junction nucleotides: 7. CDR3 bases: TGTGCCAGCAGTTACACACTAGCGGGAGATCTGAATGAGCAGTTCTTC. This sequence encodes CASSYTLAGDLNEQFF.

V gene TRBV7-9 combines with J gene TRBJ2-3; TRBD1 agrees at 9 bases. From germline, CDR1 is SEHNR and CDR2 FQNEAQ (reference sequence). V lost 3 bases, J lost 4 bases, and 8 bases stayed unmatched. The CDR3 is made up of 16 amino acids. In DNA form, the CDR3 reads TGTGCCAGCAGCTTTGGGGACAGGGAGGTTTCAGATACGCAGTATTTT. Translation: CASSFGDREVSDTQYF.

The V gene is TRBV2, the J gene TRBJ1-2, with D unresolved. V shed 3 bases and J shed 2 bases, with 10 bases lying between them. The CDR3 contains 14 residues. Germline V gene lookup returns CDR1 SNHLY and CDR2 FYNNEI. In nucleotides, the CDR3 is TGTGCCAGCAGTGATGTTCGAGACAACTATGGCTACACCTTC. It encodes CASSDVRDNYGYTF.

This chain joins TRBV3-1 and TRBJ1-5; D call uncertain. The CDR3 length is 11 residues. Germline CDR1 is LGHDT and CDR2 is YNNKEL (reference sequence). Trimming pared 0 bases from V and 11 bases from J, leaving 5 bases between. CDR3 sequence reads: CASSQERSQHF. In DNA form, the CDR3 reads TGTGCCAGCAGCCAAGAACGGTCCCAGCATTTT.

V gene TRBV10-3 combines with J gene TRBJ2-7; possibly TRBD2 for D (5 bases). Germline lookup yields CDR1 ENHRY and CDR2 SYGVKD. V was shortened by 2 bases and J by 0 bases, with 14 bases between the two germline ends. The CDR3 has 16 amino acids. The CDR3 spells CAISEEGGKSSYEQYF. Written as DNA, the CDR3 is TGTGCCATCAGTGAGGAGGGCGGAAAGAGCTCCTACGAGCAGTACTTC.

The rearrangement uses TRBV2 and TRBJ2-7; D not certain. Germline values: CDR1 SNHLY, CDR2 FYNNEI. This CDR3 has 11 amino acids. Trimming took 4 bases from V and 5 from J, leaving 6 bases between them. CDR3 nucleotide sequence: TGTGCCAGCAGTGTCGTACACGAGCAGTACTTC. It specifies CASSVVHEQYF.

This clonotype was picked up a small number of times. The chain has TRBV2 and TRBJ1-6; the match to TRBD1 covers 9 bases. The V gene's germline CDR1 is SNHLY and CDR2 FYNNEI. This CDR3 has 15 residues. Germline trimming cut 6 bases from V and 7 bases from J; bases unmatched to any gene: 7. CDR3 nucleotides: TGTGCCAGCAGCGGGGGGACAGGGAAGAATTCACCCCTCCACTTT. Translation gives CASSGGTGKNSPLHF.

This clonotype was detected a few times. The chain links TRBV6-4 to TRBJ2-4; 8 bases agree with TRBD1. The CDR3 is 15 amino acids. V dropped 2 bases and J dropped 7; count of bases not matched to a gene: 7. Germline V lookup: CDR1 MRHNA, CDR2 SNTAGT. The chain's CDR3 is CASSDGQGLKNIQYF. The CDR3 DNA sequence: TGTGCCAGCAGTGACGGACAGGGTTTAAAGAACATTCAGTACTTC.

A few counts support this clonotype. This chain connects TRBV7-2 to TRBJ2-6, with D possibly matching TRBD1 (5 bases). The CDR3 is 16 amino acids. Trimming removed 2 bases from V and 1 base from J, with 9 bases in between. Germline CDR1 and CDR2: SGHTA and FQGNSA. In DNA, the CDR3 is TGTGCCAGCAGCTTACAGGGAATATCTGGGGCCAACGTCCTGACTTTC. Translated: CASSLQGISGANVLTF.

The J gene is TRBJ2-5, the V gene TRBV20-1; TRBD2 aligns across 8 bases. The DNA end is more similar to TRBJ2-1, so the J call may be wrong. Germline-derived CDR1 and CDR2 are DFQATT and SNEGSKA (reference sequence). The CDR3 consists of 15 residues. The CDR3 bases are TGCAGTGCTAGATACCAGAGCGGGAGTTTGGGTGAGCAGTTCTTC. Amino acid sequence: CSARYQSGSLGEQFF.

The J gene is TRBJ1-4, the V gene TRBV5-6; 11 bases are shared with TRBD1. CDR3 length equals 15 residues. Germline lookup yields CDR1 SGHDT and CDR2 YYEEEE. The V gene end was trimmed by 1 base and the J gene end by 8 bases; junction bases not matched to a gene: 4. The CDR3 here is CASSLWDRGDEKLFF. DNA for the CDR3: TGTGCCAGCAGCTTGTGGGACAGGGGGGACGAAAAACTGTTTTTT.

This clonotype turned up a few times. The chain uses TRBV7-3 and TRBJ2-3, with TRBD2 identical over 8 bases. Germline assignment: CDR1 SGHTA and CDR2 FQGTGA. This CDR3 is 14 amino acids long. Trimming at V came to 3 bases and at J to 6 bases, leaving 5 bases not matched to a gene. The CDR3 loop reads CASSFSGGSDTQYF. The CDR3 coding sequence is TGTGCCAGCAGCTTCAGCGGGGGAAGTGATACGCAGTATTTT.

This clonotype was counted once. The rearrangement joins TRBV28 to TRBJ2-7; TRBD1 matches at 7 bases. The CDR3 runs 18 residues. J gave up 5 bases and V 5 bases, and 21 bases lay outside the gene matches. CDR1 and CDR2 (germline): MDHEN, SYDVKM. CDR3 region: CASSMGVAFLTGSNEQYF. In nucleotides, the CDR3 is TGTGCCAGCAGTATGGGGGTAGCTTTCTTGACAGGGAGCAACGAGCAGTACTTC.

V is TRBV5-4 and J is TRBJ2-7; TRBD2 matches 7 bases. This CDR3 contains 15 residues. Per germline, CDR1 SGHNT and CDR2 YYREEE (reference sequence). V shed 1 base, J shed 2 bases, and the junction held 6 bases outside the gene matches. The CDR3 protein is CASSLFGRGTYEQYF. Written as DNA, the CDR3 is TGTGCCAGCAGCTTGTTTGGGAGGGGAACCTACGAGCAGTACTTC.

This clonotype was recorded at least ten times. The chain joins TRBV7-9 to TRBJ2-3, with TRBD2 matching over 13 bases. CDR3 size: 14 residues. J was trimmed by 1 base and V by 8 bases; bases with no gene match: 0. The V gene's germline CDR1 is SEHNR and CDR2 FQNEAQ (reference sequence). The CDR3 spells CASGLAGGTDTQYF. The CDR3 DNA is TGTGCCAGCGGACTAGCGGGGGGCACAGATACGCAGTATTTT.

The chain has TRBV5-1 and TRBJ2-5, with D perhaps matching TRBD1 (5 bases). This CDR3 contains 16 residues. V lost 0 bases and J lost 0, with 12 bases in between. The germline V gene has CDR1 SGHRS and CDR2 YFSETQ. In nucleotides, the CDR3 is TGCGCCAGCAGCTTGGCCTCAGGGCCGTACCAAGAGACCCAGTACTTC. This sequence encodes CASSLASGPYQETQYF.

There are many counts of this clonotype. This sequence joins TRBV7-2 and TRBJ2-5; D tentatively fits TRBD1 or TRBD2 (6 bases each). Between the trimmed V and J ends, which lost 4 bases and 5 bases, there was a span of 17 bases. Germline V lookup: CDR1 SGHTA, CDR2 FQGNSA. This CDR3 comprises 15 residues. This chain's CDR3 is CASSSRRGRTETQYF. The CDR3, as DNA: TGTGCCAGCAGCTCCCGTAGGGGGAGGACCGAGACCCAGTACTTC.

The rearrangement uses TRBV7-2 and TRBJ2-5, with 10 bases fitting TRBD1. With the DNA end fitting TRBJ2-7 better, the J assignment may be wrong. The CDR3 extends over 18 amino acids. CDR1 is SGHTA and CDR2 is FQGNSA in the germline V gene. CDR3 sequence (DNA): TGTGCCAGCAGCTTAGTCCTAGGGACAGGGGCTGAGTTCTACGAGCAGTACTTC. Residues: CASSLVLGTGAEFYEQYF.

V gene TRBV30 combines with J gene TRBJ2-1; the D gene is possibly TRBD1 (6 bases). The DNA end is a closer match to TRBJ2-7, so the J assignment may be wrong. The V gene's germline CDR1 is GTSNPN and CDR2 SVGIG (reference sequence). CDR3 length equals 13 residues. The CDR3 is CAWSRQGTYEQYF. The CDR3 nucleotides read TGTGCCTGGAGTCGTCAGGGGACCTACGAGCAGTACTTC.